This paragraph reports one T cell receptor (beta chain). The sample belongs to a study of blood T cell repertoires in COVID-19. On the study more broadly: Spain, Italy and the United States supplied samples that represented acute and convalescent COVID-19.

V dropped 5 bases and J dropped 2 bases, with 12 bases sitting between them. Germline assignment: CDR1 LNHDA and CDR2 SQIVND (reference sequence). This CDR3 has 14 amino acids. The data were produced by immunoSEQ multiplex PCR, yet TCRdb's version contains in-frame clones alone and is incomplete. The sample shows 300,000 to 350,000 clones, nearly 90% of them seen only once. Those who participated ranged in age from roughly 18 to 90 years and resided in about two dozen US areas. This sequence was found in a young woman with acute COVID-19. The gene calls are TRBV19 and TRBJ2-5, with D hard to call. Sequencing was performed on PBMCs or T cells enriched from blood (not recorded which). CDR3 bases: TGTGCCAGTAGTCATCTTTCAGGACAAGAGACCCAGTACTTC. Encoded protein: CASSHLSGQETQYF.